One sample yielded the 25 T cell receptor beta chains listed below, sequenced in a study of T cell changes during pregnancy in multiple sclerosis. Generated by immunoSEQ multiplex PCR, the TCRdb table keeps only in-frame clones and is missing some. This sample has 50,000 to 75,000 clones, with around nine tenths found just once. The sample here was peripheral blood, taken in the third trimester of pregnancy. All receptors come from a female donor in good health, enrolled as a control in a pregnancy study.

This clone was seen a few times. This chain connects TRBV7-2 to TRBJ1-1, with TRBD1 matching 7 bases. Trimming removed 5 bases from V and 5 bases from J; junction bases left unmatched: 8. Germline assignment: CDR1 SGHTA and CDR2 FQGNSA. The CDR3 length is 14 residues. The CDR3 nucleotides read TGTGCCAGCAGCCTTAATTTACAGGGGACTGAAGCTTTCTTT. Residues: CASSLNLQGTEAFF. The full variable domain, with the rest looked up from reference TRBV7-2 and TRBJ1-1, is GAGVSQSPSNKVTEKGKDVELRCDPISGHTALYWYRQSLGQGLEFLIYFQGNSAPDKSGLPSDRFSAERTGGSVSTLTIQRTQQEDSAVYLCASSLNLQGTEAFFGQGTRLTVV.

This clone was detected only a few times. The rearrangement joins TRBV5-6 to TRBJ1-2, with TRBD1 as a possible D gene (6 bases). The V end was cut by 4 bases, the J end by 4 bases, with 17 bases between. Germline V gives CDR1 SGHDT, CDR2 YYEEEE. The CDR3 runs to 15 residues. DNA of the CDR3: TGTGCCAGCAGCCCTTGGACAGAGGTCTTCTATGGCTACACCTTC. It translates to CASSPWTEVFYGYTF.

The chain carries TRBV7-2 and TRBJ1-4; D remains ambiguous. V was cut by 3 bases and J by 3 bases, with 8 bases left in between. The CDR3 contains 14 residues. In germline, CDR1 is SGHTA, CDR2 FQGNSA. The CDR3 nucleotides read TGTGCCAGCAGCTTCGGGAGGGCTAATGAAAAACTGTTTTTT. Amino acid sequence: CASSFGRANEKLFF.

V gene TRBV28 combines with J gene TRBJ1-2, with D maybe TRBD1 (5 bases). V was shortened by 6 bases and J by 2 bases, with 13 bases between the two germline ends. The CDR3 sequence is 14 residues long. CDR1 MDHEN and CDR2 SYDVKM come from the germline V gene. CDR3 region: CASSSPAGNYGYTF. For the CDR3, the DNA is TGTGCCAGCAGCTCTCCGGCAGGGAACTATGGCTACACCTTC.

Remarks on this clone: Other DNA sequences from this sample encode an identical CDR3 as well. The chain is built from TRBV19 and TRBJ2-5; D is unclear. CDR1 is LNHDA, CDR2 SQIVND, per germline (reference sequence). The CDR3 loop spans 11 amino acids. The V gene lost 3 bases and the J gene lost 4 bases, with 3 bases spanning the gap. DNA of the CDR3: TGTGCCAGTAGTATTCGAGAGACCCAGTACTTC. The encoded protein is CASSIRETQYF.

This chain uses TRBV19 with TRBJ2-5, with 8 bases aligning to TRBD2. Trimming cost V 6 bases and J 5 bases; bases outside gene matches: 14. Germline V gene lookup returns CDR1 LNHDA and CDR2 SQIVND (reference sequence). This CDR3 is 16 amino acids long. The CDR3 nucleotides read TGTGCCAGTAGCCCTCGCCTCGGGGGGGCGTTGGAGACCCAGTACTTC. It specifies CASSPRLGGALETQYF.

CDR3 protein: CASSPEGEYTEAFF. CDR3 nucleotide sequence: TGTGCCAGCAGCCCTGAGGGAGAGTACACTGAAGCTTTCTTT. This chain uses TRBV9 with TRBJ1-1; D not resolved. The ends were cut back, 4 bases at V and 3 bases at J, with 13 bases in the middle. Germline CDR1 and CDR2: SGDLS and YYNGEE. The CDR3 contains 14 residues.

The gene calls are TRBV7-2 and TRBJ2-1, with TRBD2 matching over 15 bases. Germline lookup yields CDR1 SGHTA and CDR2 FQGNSA. The CDR3 is 17 amino acids. V lost 4 bases and J lost 7; bases outside the gene matches: 8. CDR3 loop: CASSSLRTSGRGNEQFF. The CDR3 DNA follows: TGTGCCAGCAGCTCCTTAAGGACTAGCGGGAGGGGGAATGAGCAGTTCTTC.

The V call is TRBV20-1, the J call TRBJ1-1, with D perhaps matching TRBD1 (5 bases). Germline V gene lookup returns CDR1 DFQATT and CDR2 SNEGSKA (reference sequence). This CDR3 is built from 9 residues. With 8 bases removed from V and 9 bases from J, the gap between germline ends came to 10 bases. The CDR3 DNA follows: TGCAGTCCGACAGCGCAAGCTTTCTTT. Translation: CSPTAQAFF.

The V and J genes are TRBV5-6 and TRBJ1-5; D might be TRBD1 (6 bases). V was cut by 0 bases and J by 7 bases, with 14 bases left in between. This CDR3 is built from 15 residues. Germline CDR1 is SGHDT and CDR2 is YYEEEE. The chain's CDR3 is CASSLGQVIGQPQHF. The CDR3 region has the DNA TGTGCCAGCAGCTTGGGACAGGTAATAGGACAGCCCCAGCATTTT.

This clone is a singleton in its sample. The V and J genes are TRBV25-1 and TRBJ2-3, with 8 bases identical to TRBD1. CDR1 and CDR2 (germline): MGHDK, SYGVNS. The V gene end was trimmed by 7 bases and the J gene end by 3 bases; junction bases not matched to a gene: 0. This CDR3 has 12 amino acids. The CDR3 bases are TGTGCCAGCAACAGGGGGACAGATACGCAGTATTTT. Amino acid sequence: CASNRGTDTQYF.

V usage is TRBV29-1 and J usage is TRBJ2-3; 12 nucleotides agree with TRBD2. The length of the CDR3 is 18 residues. V was clipped by 4 bases and J by 2 bases; unmatched bases: 13. Per the germline V gene, CDR1 is SQVTM and CDR2 is ANQGSEA. CDR3 bases: TGCAGCGTTGGGATACTAGCGGGAGGCCGATTAACCACAGATACGCAGTATTTT. Protein product: CSVGILAGGRLTTDTQYF.

This chain connects TRBV6-5 to TRBJ2-5; 7 nucleotides agree with TRBD1. Germline V gene data show CDR1 as MNHEY and CDR2 as SVGAGI. V shed 5 bases and J 3 bases; nucleotides not matched to a gene: 0. The CDR3 contains 12 residues. CDR3 amino acids: CASSTGEETQYF. The CDR3 DNA reads as TGTGCCAGCAGTACAGGGGAAGAGACCCAGTACTTC.

This clone has a handful of counts. The V call is TRBV27, the J call TRBJ1-2; 8 nucleotides match TRBD1. The ends lost 3 bases at V and 8 bases at J; junction bases unmatched: 8. Germline loops: CDR1 MNHEY, CDR2 SMNVEV (reference sequence). This CDR3 contains 14 residues. The CDR3 spells CASSFIDRGGGYTF. CDR3 DNA sequence: TGTGCCAGCAGTTTTATCGACAGGGGAGGGGGCTACACCTTC.

The chain couples TRBV5-1 to TRBJ1-2, with TRBD1 identical over 9 bases. CDR3 length: 12 residues. CDR1 is SGHRS, CDR2 YFSETQ, per germline. After removal of 4 bases from V and 9 bases from J, the junction contained 4 bases not matched to a gene. CDR3 bases: TGCGCCAGCAGCCGGGACAGGGTGCGCTACACCTTC. It encodes CASSRDRVRYTF.

The CDR3 DNA is TGCGCCAGCAGCCAAGAACGAGGGACAGGGGGCTACTACGAGCAGTACTTC. It encodes CASSQERGTGGYYEQYF. The V call is TRBV4-1, the J call TRBJ2-7; 12 nucleotides agree with TRBD1. This CDR3 contains 17 residues. J lost 3 bases, V lost 0 bases, and 6 bases had no gene match. From germline, CDR1 is MGHRA and CDR2 YSYEKL.

J is TRBJ1-5 and V is TRBV30; D might be TRBD1 (6 bases). Trimming cost V 0 bases and J 1 base, with 13 bases left between them. The CDR3 totals 16 residues. Germline CDR1 and CDR2: GTSNPN and SVGIG (reference sequence). The CDR3 region has the DNA TGTGCCTGGAGTGTGTCTCCCGGGACAAGCAATCAGCCCCAGCATTTT. Protein sequence: CAWSVSPGTSNQPQHF. Full variable domain (missing parts from reference TRBV30 and TRBJ1-5): SQTIHQWPATLVQPVGSPLSLECTVEGTSNPNLYWYRQAAGRGLQLLFYSVGIGQISSEVPQNLSASRPQDRQFILSSKKLLLSDSGFYLCAWSVSPGTSNQPQHFGDGTRLSIL.

The chain joins TRBV19 to TRBJ1-1; D remains unclear. Per germline, CDR1 LNHDA and CDR2 SQIVND (reference sequence). V lost 1 base, J lost 3 bases, and 9 bases lay in between. The CDR3 has 14 amino acids. The CDR3 nucleotides are TGTGCCAGTAGTATAGGTGGCGGGGACACTGAAGCTTTCTTT. Translation gives CASSIGGGDTEAFF.

The chain recombines TRBV5-6 with TRBJ2-5; TRBD2 matches 7 bases. Trimming at V came to 7 bases and at J to 1 base, leaving 7 bases not matched to a gene. The CDR3 runs to 14 residues. The V gene's germline CDR1 is SGHDT and CDR2 YYEEEE. CDR3 nucleotide sequence: TGTGCCAGCCACCCTCCTAGCGGCCAAGAGACCCAGTACTTC. Encoded protein: CASHPPSGQETQYF.

The chain has TRBV7-2 and TRBJ2-7, with 8 bases matching TRBD2. The trim removed 5 bases at V and 3 bases at J, leaving 9 bases unmatched. Germline CDR1 SGHTA, CDR2 FQGNSA. There are 15 residues in the CDR3. CDR3 sequence reads: CASSRGSGSLYEQYF. The CDR3 region has the DNA TGTGCCAGCAGCCGGGGAAGCGGGAGCCTCTACGAGCAGTACTTC.

This chain joins TRBV7-6 and TRBJ1-3, with a possible D match to TRBD1 (5 bases). This CDR3 comprises 12 residues. In germline, CDR1 is SGHVS, CDR2 FNYEAQ. Between the trimmed V and J ends, which lost 3 bases and 8 bases, there was a span of 8 bases. CDR3 DNA sequence: TGTGCCAGCAGCTTCGCCAGGGACACCATATATTTT. Translation gives CASSFARDTIYF.

The genes are TRBV7-2 and TRBJ2-1; 7 nucleotides agree with TRBD1. The CDR3 sequence is 15 residues long. Trimming at V came to 4 bases and at J to 2 bases, leaving 5 bases not matched to a gene. CDR1 is SGHTA and CDR2 is FQGNSA in the germline V gene. In DNA form, the CDR3 reads TGTGCCAGCAGCTCAAACAGGGGCCCCTACAATGAGCAGTTCTTC. Protein sequence: CASSSNRGPYNEQFF.

The chain is built from TRBV28 and TRBJ1-1, with D perhaps matching TRBD1 (5 bases). Germline V gene sequence: CDR1 MDHEN, CDR2 SYDVKM. The germline V and J ends were trimmed by 3 bases and 1 base, with 9 bases remaining between them. The CDR3 is 14 amino acids. The CDR3 sequence: CASSFWGGNTEAFF. DNA for the CDR3: TGTGCCAGCAGTTTCTGGGGCGGGAACACTGAAGCTTTCTTT.

This clone was observed once. The CDR3 protein is CATSREAGRQPQHF. The CDR3 nucleotides are TGTGCCACCAGCAGAGAGGCAGGGCGTCAGCCCCAGCATTTT. V usage is TRBV15 and J usage is TRBJ1-5; D is possibly TRBD1 (5 bases). The germline V and J ends were trimmed by 0 bases and 6 bases, with 9 bases remaining between them. Germline CDR1 reads LNHNV; CDR2 reads YYDKDF (reference sequence). CDR3 length: 14 residues.

CDR3 sequence: CASSTTGLGQPQHF. CDR3 bases: TGTGCCAGTAGTACGACAGGGCTCGGTCAGCCCCAGCATTTT. The V and J genes are TRBV19 and TRBJ1-5; 7 bases align to TRBD1. The CDR3 spans 14 residues. Germline CDR1 and CDR2: LNHDA and SQIVND (reference sequence). The V and J ends lost 4 bases and 6 bases, in that order; junction bases with no gene match: 6.